The 5 T cell receptor beta chains given below trace back to one sample, sequenced in a study of cytomegalovirus exposure and HLA in healthy donors. The PCR employed 60 Vbeta primers together with 13 Jbeta primers. TCRdb's table, derived via immunoSEQ multiplex PCR, lists solely in-frame clones and lacks some. The sample data list about 87,000 clones. Source material: PBMCs. Receptors were obtained from a man aged 50 to 59 in good health and CMV-seropositive.

The chain links TRBV12-5 to TRBJ1-2; the D is unclear. V was shortened by 6 bases and J by 4 bases, with 6 bases between the two germline ends. The CDR3 is made up of 11 amino acids. CDR1 is LGHNT and CDR2 is FRNRAP in the germline V gene. CDR3 nucleotide sequence: TGTGCTAGTGGGACGGGCTATGGCTACACCTTC. As protein: CASGTGYGYTF.

This sequence joins TRBV28 and TRBJ1-6; the D gene is possibly TRBD1 (5 bases). In germline, CDR1 is MDHEN, CDR2 SYDVKM. This CDR3 has 16 residues. The ends were cut back, 7 bases at V and 10 bases at J, with 23 bases in the middle. The CDR3 nucleotides are TGTGCCAGCAACCCCCCGGGCTACAGGATGCCATCACCCCTCCACTTT. Its translation: CASNPPGYRMPSPLHF.

V usage is TRBV11-2 and J usage is TRBJ2-5; possible D gene TRBD1, 6 bases. The germline gives CDR1 SGHAT, CDR2 FQNNGV. The V gene lost 0 bases and the J gene lost 7 bases, with 9 bases spanning the gap. This CDR3 spans 13 amino acids. This CDR3 reads CASSLESGATQYF. In DNA, the CDR3 is TGTGCCAGCAGCTTAGAGTCAGGGGCGACCCAGTACTTC.

The V call is TRBV7-9, the J call TRBJ2-2; 11 bases are a match to TRBD2. After removal of 9 bases from V and 4 bases from J, the junction contained 7 bases not matched to a gene. The germline gives CDR1 SEHNR, CDR2 FQNEAQ (reference sequence). CDR3 length: 15 amino acids. CDR3 in amino acids: CASSLAGGPTGELFF. The CDR3 DNA reads as TGTGCCAGTTCCCTAGCGGGAGGCCCCACCGGGGAGCTGTTTTTT.

This chain uses TRBV30 with TRBJ1-5; D gene ambiguous. V lost 1 base and J lost 4, with 23 bases in between. Per the germline V gene, CDR1 is GTSNPN and CDR2 is SVGIG (reference sequence). This CDR3 is built from 18 residues. Here the CDR3 DNA reads TGTGCCTGGAGTGACTCCGGGAAAGGAAACGGGCAGAATCAGCCCCAGCATTTT. This encodes CAWSDSGKGNGQNQPQHF.